This TCR beta chain came from a study of CD8 T cells in ankylosing spondylitis. Using quantitative 5'-RACE with molecular barcodes, the authors made TCR beta libraries. TCRdb itself ran the 5' RACE reads through MiXCR, one entry per CDR3 protein. The repertoire consists of around 770,000 distinct CDR3 sequences, with 12% occurring once and the leading ten covering 0.45% to 0.6%. Looked up from germline, CDR1 is SGHRS and CDR2 is YFSETQ. The ends lost 4 bases at V and 3 bases at J; junction bases unmatched: 3. This CDR3 comprises 13 residues. Points on this clonotype: The antigen is undetermined.

Study results and limitations: Those disease-linked clones were CD8+; they were also relatively rare in peripheral blood. Blood of patients with ankylosing spondylitis appeared to be characterized by a TCR beta motif of eight highly homologous variants. Prior literature has documented some motif variants in synovial fluid and blood from reactive arthritis. Significant enrichment of disease-linked clones was reported in matched ankylosing spondylitis synovial fluid.

The chain uses TRBV5-1 and TRBJ2-5, with 7 bases aligning to TRBD1. This receptor was identified in a male donor with ankylosing spondylitis. The material sequenced was blood, either unsorted or a sorted T cell fraction (not recorded which). For the CDR3, the DNA is TGCGCCAGCAGCACAGGGGTTGAAGAGACCCAGTACTTC. Translating it yields CASSTGVEETQYF.